These 24 T cell receptor beta chains share one sample of origin, sequenced in a study of T cells in localized non-small cell lung cancer. TCRdb's copy holds only in-frame clones and misses some; the assay was immunoSEQ multiplex PCR. The top ten hold roughly 15% of the sample, which has under 35,000 clones, about 80% seen once. Material: peripheral blood, obtained before any cancer treatment. All receptors derive from a male donor older than 55 with stage III squamous cell lung carcinoma.

J is TRBJ1-6 and V is TRBV18, with 7 bases aligning to TRBD1. The germline V gene encodes CDR1 KGHSH and CDR2 LQKENI. Trimming at V came to 3 bases and at J to 7 bases, leaving 6 bases not matched to a gene. The CDR3 length is 15 residues. CDR3 sequence (DNA): TGTGCCAGCTCACCGCAGACAGGGAAAAATTCACCCCTCCACTTT. It encodes CASSPQTGKNSPLHF.

This chain links TRBV7-8 with TRBJ2-1, with 8 bases aligning to TRBD2. This CDR3 has 18 residues. In germline, CDR1 is SGHVS, CDR2 FQNEAQ. Trimming took 5 bases from V and 6 from J; bases not matched to a gene: 18. The DNA for the CDR3 is TGTGCCAGCAGCCCGCGTGGGGGGGGTGGGACTAGAGGCAATGAGCAGTTCTTC. As protein: CASSPRGGGGTRGNEQFF.

Here the CDR3 reads CASMPPWFTGELFF. The CDR3 region has the DNA TGTGCCAGCATGCCTCCCTGGTTCACCGGGGAGCTGTTTTTT. The V gene is TRBV5-8, the J gene TRBJ2-2; D remains unclear. The V gene lost 6 bases and the J gene lost 4 bases, with 13 bases spanning the gap. Germline CDR1 and CDR2: SGHTS and YDEGEE. This CDR3 region has 14 residues.

J is TRBJ1-5 and V is TRBV18; D unresolved. Between the trimmed V and J ends, which lost 6 bases and 0 bases, there was a span of 12 bases. In germline, CDR1 is KGHSH, CDR2 LQKENI. The CDR3 runs 15 residues. The CDR3 DNA is TGTGCCAGCTCTTCGGAGGTCCATAGCAATCAGCCCCAGCATTTT. It specifies CASSSEVHSNQPQHF.

This chain connects TRBV4-3 to TRBJ1-6; 7 bases line up with TRBD1. V trimming: 0 bases; J trimming: 12 bases; junction bases outside the gene matches: 8. In germline, CDR1 is LGHNA, CDR2 YSLEER. The CDR3 has 15 residues. This chain's CDR3 is CASSQDGTVLQPLHF. CDR3 sequence (DNA): TGCGCCAGCAGCCAAGATGGGACAGTACTTCAACCCCTCCACTTT.

The genes are TRBV7-6 and TRBJ2-7; D possibly uses TRBD1 or TRBD2 (6 bases each). With 1 base removed from V and 5 bases from J, the gap between germline ends came to 21 bases. CDR1 is SGHVS, CDR2 FNYEAQ, per germline. The CDR3 extends over 17 amino acids. Written as DNA, the CDR3 is TGTGCCAGCAGCTTAGGGGTGGGGGGCGTCCGACCTAACGAGCAGTACTTC. Amino acid sequence: CASSLGVGGVRPNEQYF. Full variable domain (missing parts from reference TRBV7-6 and TRBJ2-7): GAGVSQSPRYKVTKRGQDVALRCDPISGHVSLYWYRQALGQGPEFLTYFNYEAQQDKSGLPNDRFSAERPEGSISTLTIQRTEQRDSAMYRCASSLGVGGVRPNEQYFGPGTRLTVT.

The chain recombines TRBV4-3 with TRBJ2-1, with D uncertain. V lost 1 base, J lost 7 bases, and 8 bases lay in between. The CDR3 has 13 amino acids. Germline V gives CDR1 LGHNA, CDR2 YSLEER. CDR3 region: CASSQGSANEQFF. The CDR3 bases are TGCGCCAGCAGCCAAGGTTCCGCAAATGAGCAGTTCTTC.

The chain recombines TRBV4-3 with TRBJ2-3, with TRBD2 matching over 7 bases. This CDR3 spans 15 amino acids. Losses at the gene ends were 0 bases for V and 3 bases for J; bases not matched to a gene: 3. Germline CDR1 is LGHNA and CDR2 is YSLEER. The chain's CDR3 is CASSQDGGRTDTQYF. DNA of the CDR3: TGCGCCAGCAGCCAAGATGGCGGGAGAACAGATACGCAGTATTTT.

The chain employs TRBV27 and TRBJ2-3, with D possibly TRBD2 on 5 matching bases. CDR3 length equals 15 residues. Germline lookup yields CDR1 MNHEY and CDR2 SMNVEV (reference sequence). The V and J ends lost 3 bases and 2 bases respectively, with 12 bases between them. CDR3 coding DNA: TGTGCCAGCAGTTTGGGGAGCCTATCCACAGATACGCAGTATTTT. As protein: CASSLGSLSTDTQYF.

The chain employs TRBV5-4 and TRBJ2-7; D perhaps matches TRBD1 (5 bases). Trimming cost V 0 bases and J 5 bases, with 9 bases left between them. The CDR3 spans 13 residues. Germline V CDR1 and CDR2: SGHNT, YYREEE (reference sequence). The CDR3 sequence is CASSLGGTDEQYF. CDR3 nucleotide sequence: TGTGCCAGCAGCTTGGGGGGCACGGACGAGCAGTACTTC.

The gene calls are TRBV9 and TRBJ1-5; 9 bases match TRBD1. Germline-derived CDR1 and CDR2 are SGDLS and YYNGEE. V lost 3 bases and J lost 4; bases outside the gene matches: 5. The CDR3 totals 15 residues. CDR3 coding DNA: TGTGCCAGCAGCGGAACAGGGGGCGAAAATCAGCCCCAGCATTTT. It codes for CASSGTGGENQPQHF.

This clone occurred once. The CDR3 sequence: CASSLARTGIEKLFF. The CDR3 nucleotides read TGTGCCAGCAGCTTAGCGCGGACAGGAATCGAAAAACTGTTTTTT. The chain has TRBV7-8 and TRBJ1-4, with 7 bases that match TRBD1. Looked up from germline, CDR1 is SGHVS and CDR2 is FQNEAQ. V gave up 0 bases and J gave up 8 bases; unmatched junction bases: 6. CDR3 length: 15 amino acids. Complete variable domain (other parts from reference TRBV7-8 and TRBJ1-4): GAGVSQSPRYKVAKRGQDVALRCDPISGHVSLFWYQQALGQGPEFLTYFQNEAQLDKSGLPSDRFFAERPEGSVSTLKIQRTQQEDSAVYLCASSLARTGIEKLFFGSGTQLSVL.

This clone has only one observation. V usage is TRBV30 and J usage is TRBJ1-2, with D hard to call. In germline, CDR1 is GTSNPN, CDR2 SVGIG (reference sequence). Trimming stripped 3 bases from V and 8 bases from J, with 22 bases between. The CDR3 covers 15 residues. CDR3: CAWRTGGVWRGGYTF. DNA for the CDR3: TGTGCCTGGAGGACGGGCGGCGTGTGGCGCGGGGGCTACACCTTC.

The gene calls are TRBV7-9 and TRBJ1-1; D remains unclear. Germline CDR1 and CDR2: SEHNR and FQNEAQ (reference sequence). V was clipped by 2 bases and J by 1 base, with 5 bases between them. CDR3 length: 13 residues. CDR3 region: CASSLRSNTEAFF. In DNA form, the CDR3 reads TGTGCCAGCAGCTTAAGGTCGAACACTGAAGCTTTCTTT.

The chain employs TRBV4-3 and TRBJ1-4; maybe TRBD1 (5 bases). V was clipped by 1 base and J by 7 bases, with 13 bases between them. The germline CDR1 and CDR2 sequences are LGHNA and YSLEER. The CDR3 length is 15 residues. CDR3 sequence: CASSQVWGAGEKLFF. The CDR3, as DNA: TGCGCCAGCAGCCAAGTATGGGGCGCAGGTGAAAAACTGTTTTTT.

This chain joins TRBV19 and TRBJ1-5, with a weak D call TRBD1 (6 bases). Trimming pared 5 bases from V and 0 bases from J, leaving 11 bases between. This CDR3 has 15 amino acids. Per the germline V gene, CDR1 is LNHDA and CDR2 is SQIVND (reference sequence). CDR3 nucleotides: TGTGCCAGTAGTTGGGGGCCCTATAGCAATCAGCCCCAGCATTTT. It codes for CASSWGPYSNQPQHF.

This chain joins TRBV5-1 and TRBJ2-2; D gene unclear. Trimming cost V 2 bases and J 4 bases, with 9 bases left between them. Germline assignment: CDR1 SGHRS and CDR2 YFSETQ. CDR3 size: 14 residues. In DNA, the CDR3 is TGCGCCAGCAGCTTACCGGATCCCACCGGGGAGCTGTTTTTT. Translating gives CASSLPDPTGELFF.

The genes are TRBV5-1 and TRBJ1-3; D remains unclear. Trimming cost V 0 bases and J 0 bases, with 4 bases left between them. In germline, CDR1 is SGHRS, CDR2 YFSETQ. The CDR3 loop spans 14 amino acids. The DNA of the CDR3 is TGCGCCAGCAGCTTGGGAAGCTCTGGAAACACCATATATTTT. This gives the protein CASSLGSSGNTIYF.

This clone was seen a single time. The V call is TRBV25-1, the J call TRBJ1-2; 7 bases map to TRBD1. The CDR3 is made up of 16 amino acids. Germline lookup yields CDR1 MGHDK and CDR2 SYGVNS. The J segment lost 3 bases and the V segment lost 3 bases, leaving 10 bases of the junction unmatched. The CDR3 DNA reads TGTGCCAGCAGTGACCCCCACATAGGGGGCGACTATGGCTACACCTTC. Translating gives CASSDPHIGGDYGYTF.

This chain uses TRBV5-4 with TRBJ2-7; no reliable D call. V was shortened by 4 bases and J by 6 bases, with 20 bases between the two germline ends. In germline, CDR1 is SGHNT, CDR2 YYREEE (reference sequence). The CDR3 is 15 amino acids. CDR3: CASSPTRGNPREQYF. The CDR3, as DNA: TGTGCCAGCAGCCCAACACGAGGAAATCCCCGCGAGCAGTACTTC.

The genes are TRBV29-1 and TRBJ2-7; a possible D gene is TRBD2 (7 bases). Germline values: CDR1 SQVTM, CDR2 ANQGSEA. This CDR3 region has 15 residues. V was shortened by 2 bases and J by 2 bases, with 16 bases between the two germline ends. In nucleotides, the CDR3 is TGCAGCGTTGAACCGGGGGGCGGGAGCCCCTACGAGCAGTACTTC. Translation: CSVEPGGGSPYEQYF.

The rearrangement links TRBV7-2 to TRBJ2-1; TRBD1 aligns across 9 bases. Germline assignment: CDR1 SGHTA and CDR2 FQGNSA. The ends lost 3 bases at V and 7 bases at J; junction bases unmatched: 1. The length of the CDR3 is 13 residues. The CDR3 is CASSFGTGNEQFF. In DNA form, the CDR3 reads TGTGCCAGCAGCTTTGGGACAGGGAATGAGCAGTTCTTC.

V is TRBV25-1 and J is TRBJ2-1; TRBD2 aligns across 7 bases. After removal of 7 bases from V and 9 bases from J, the junction contained 12 bases not matched to a gene. CDR3 length: 14 residues. Germline V gene lookup returns CDR1 MGHDK and CDR2 SYGVNS. The CDR3: CASKREGPLAEQFF. Written as DNA, the CDR3 is TGTGCCAGCAAAAGGGAGGGCCCTCTCGCTGAGCAGTTCTTC.

The rearrangement joins TRBV28 to TRBJ2-1, with D unclear. With 4 bases removed from V and 7 bases from J, the gap between germline ends came to 17 bases. Germline V CDR1 and CDR2: MDHEN, SYDVKM. CDR3 length: 15 residues. CDR3 DNA sequence: TGTGCCAGCAGTTCCTCAGGCGCAATGGTGAATGAGCAGTTCTTC. This gives the protein CASSSSGAMVNEQFF. Using reference TRBV28 and TRBJ2-1 for the parts outside the CDR3, the full variable domain is DVKVTQSSRYLVKRTGEKVFLECVQDMDHENMFWYRQDPGLGLRLIYFSYDVKMKEKGDIPEGYSVSREKKERFSLILESASTNQTSMYLCASSSSGAMVNEQFFGPGTRLTVL.